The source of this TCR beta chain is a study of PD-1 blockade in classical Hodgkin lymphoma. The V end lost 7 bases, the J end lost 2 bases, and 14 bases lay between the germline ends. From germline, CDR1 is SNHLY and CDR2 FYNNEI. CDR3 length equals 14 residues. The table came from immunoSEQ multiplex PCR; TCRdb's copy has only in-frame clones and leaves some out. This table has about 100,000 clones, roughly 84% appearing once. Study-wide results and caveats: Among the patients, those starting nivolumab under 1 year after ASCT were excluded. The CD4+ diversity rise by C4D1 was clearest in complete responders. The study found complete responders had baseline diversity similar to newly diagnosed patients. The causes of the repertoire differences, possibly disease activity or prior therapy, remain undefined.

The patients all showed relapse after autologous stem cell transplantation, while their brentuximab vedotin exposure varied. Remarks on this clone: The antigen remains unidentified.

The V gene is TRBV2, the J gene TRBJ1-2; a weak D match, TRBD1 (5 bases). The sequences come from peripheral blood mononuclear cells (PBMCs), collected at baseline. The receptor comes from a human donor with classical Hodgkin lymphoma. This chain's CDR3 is CASKTGTTNYGYTF. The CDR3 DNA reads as TGTGCCAGCAAAACCGGGACGACCAACTATGGCTACACCTTC.